The 16 T cell receptor beta chains given below trace back to one sample, sequenced in a study of T cell repertoires in cytomegalovirus infection. TCRdb processed the reads anew with MiXCR; each CDR3 protein has one entry. The table shows some 940,000 distinct CDR3 sequences, with 31% occurring only once. Antigens of these TCRs are unknown. Specimen: cultured CD8+ T cells from PBMCs, collected from culture after CMV antigen stimulation. The origin of the receptors is a human donor in good health (CMV status not recorded). Some clones in this sample may be carry-over from other donors' samples.

Many counts were recorded for this clonotype. The chain uses TRBV27 and TRBJ1-5; D is possibly TRBD1 (6 bases). The germline V and J ends were trimmed by 8 bases and 5 bases, with 16 bases remaining between them. The CDR3 loop spans 14 amino acids. CDR1 is MNHEY and CDR2 is SMNVEV in the germline V gene (reference sequence). The CDR3 sequence: CASRRRGHDQPQHF. CDR3 nucleotide sequence: TGTGCCAGCCGTCGACGGGGGCACGATCAGCCCCAGCATTTT.

This clonotype was detected ten times or more. The V and J genes are TRBV2 and TRBJ1-5; D ambiguous. V lost 8 bases and J 0 bases, leaving 8 bases between the germline ends. This CDR3 is built from 13 residues. Germline V CDR1 and CDR2: SNHLY, FYNNEI. Here the CDR3 DNA reads TGTGCCAGCGCGACCTATAGCAATCAGCCCCAGCATTTT. Its protein is CASATYSNQPQHF.

The chain uses TRBV27 and TRBJ1-1; D may be TRBD1 (5 bases). Trimming pared 6 bases from V and 4 bases from J, leaving 12 bases between. The CDR3 runs to 13 residues. Germline CDR1 is MNHEY and CDR2 is SMNVEV (reference sequence). The CDR3 bases are TGTGCCAGCAGATCGACAGAACTCACTGAAGCTTTCTTT. Amino acids: CASRSTELTEAFF.

This clonotype occurred a few times. V gene TRBV27 combines with J gene TRBJ2-1, with a possible D match to TRBD2 (7 bases). Looked up from germline, CDR1 is MNHEY and CDR2 is SMNVEV (reference sequence). The ends were cut back, 2 bases at V and 6 bases at J, with 14 bases in the middle. This CDR3 comprises 15 residues. The CDR3 DNA follows: TGTGCCAGCAGTTTAGTACAGGGAGGGGGCAATGAGCAGTTCTTC. Protein: CASSLVQGGGNEQFF.

The chain recombines TRBV27 with TRBJ2-7; the D gene is possibly TRBD2 (7 bases). There are 15 residues in the CDR3. The V end lost 4 bases, the J end lost 4 bases, and 17 bases lay between the germline ends. Germline-derived CDR1 and CDR2 are MNHEY and SMNVEV (reference sequence). DNA of the CDR3: TGTGCCAGCAGTTCCTCGGGGGGCCCTCAATACGAGCAGTACTTC. Its translation is CASSSSGGPQYEQYF.

This clonotype has ten or more counts. The chain joins TRBV7-2 to TRBJ1-5; 9 bases agree with TRBD1. CDR1 and CDR2 (germline): SGHTA, FQGNSA. The J segment lost 4 bases and the V segment lost 1 base, leaving 2 bases of the junction unmatched. This CDR3 has 15 amino acids. The CDR3 protein is CASSLEDRGNQPQHF. In DNA, the CDR3 is TGTGCCAGCAGCTTAGAGGACAGGGGAAATCAGCCCCAGCATTTT.

V gene TRBV3-1 combines with J gene TRBJ2-5; 7 nucleotides align to TRBD2. Germline CDR1 and CDR2: LGHDT and YNNKEL (reference sequence). V lost 1 base to trimming and J lost 2 bases; unmatched junction nucleotides: 7. CDR3 length: 16 amino acids. CDR3 nucleotide sequence: TGTGCCAGCAGCCAAGCAGGAGCGGGGATGCAAGAGACCCAGTACTTC. It encodes CASSQAGAGMQETQYF.

As for this clonotype: One base away lies a much larger clone, so this may be a sequencing read error. The chain employs TRBV7-2 and TRBJ2-7, with TRBD2 matching over 8 bases. J gave up 5 bases and V 4 bases, and 7 bases lay outside the gene matches. The germline gives CDR1 SGHTA, CDR2 FQGNSA. The CDR3 sequence is 14 residues long. The CDR3 loop is CASSYGAGGNEQYF. DNA of the CDR3: TGTGCCAGCAGCTACGGCGCGGGGGGCAACGAGCAGTACTTC.

This clonotype was detected ten times or more. This sequence joins TRBV10-3 and TRBJ1-1; 11 nucleotides match TRBD1. CDR1 and CDR2 (germline): ENHRY, SYGVKD. Trimming removed 8 bases from V and 4 bases from J; junction bases left unmatched: 12. The CDR3 covers 16 residues. CDR3 residues: CAISPEGQGVSTEAFF. CDR3 DNA: TGTGCCATCTCGCCCGAGGGACAGGGGGTATCCACTGAAGCTTTCTTT.

The rearrangement uses TRBV6-5 and TRBJ2-3; unclear D gene. V lost 2 bases and J lost 4, with 16 bases in between. The germline V gene encodes CDR1 MNHEY and CDR2 SVGAGI. The CDR3 has 16 residues. CDR3 region: CASSYGNGRTPDTQYF. CDR3 in DNA: TGTGCCAGCAGTTACGGGAACGGCAGAACCCCAGATACGCAGTATTTT.

This sequence joins TRBV5-4 and TRBJ2-7; tentatively, D is TRBD2 (5 bases). Germline V gene sequence: CDR1 SGHNT, CDR2 YYREEE (reference sequence). This CDR3 is built from 11 residues. The ends were cut back, 0 bases at V and 11 bases at J, with 9 bases in the middle. CDR3 residues: CASSLGQEEYF. The CDR3 DNA follows: TGTGCCAGCAGCTTGGGGCAGGAGGAGTACTTC.

Worth noting for this clonotype: At one boundary the junction diverges from the germline segment, which might be a read error. The genes are TRBV24-1 and TRBJ2-5; 7 bases match TRBD1. This CDR3 region has 12 residues. The germline V gene has CDR1 KGHDR and CDR2 SFDVKD. CDR3 sequence reads: CATSDTYRGHRF. The DNA for the CDR3 is TGTGCCACCAGTGACACCTATAGGGGGCATCGCTTC.

In this sample, this clonotype turned up a few times. The chain uses TRBV20-1 and TRBJ2-5, with 15 bases that match TRBD2. Germline V lookup: CDR1 DFQATT, CDR2 SNEGSKA (reference sequence). CDR3 length: 16 residues. J was trimmed by 2 bases and V by 6 bases; bases with no gene match: 7. The CDR3 coding sequence is TGCAGTGCCAACGGGGGACTAGCGGGGGGTCAAGAGACCCAGTACTTC. It translates to CSANGGLAGGQETQYF.

This chain connects TRBV6-5 to TRBJ2-3, with 15 bases matching TRBD2. J was trimmed by 0 bases and V by 5 bases; bases with no gene match: 9. The germline gives CDR1 MNHEY, CDR2 SVGAGI. The CDR3 is 19 residues long. This chain's CDR3 is CASSPPGLAGGLSTDTQYF. The CDR3 DNA sequence: TGTGCCAGCAGTCCACCGGGACTAGCGGGGGGCCTTAGCACAGATACGCAGTATTTT.

CDR3 region: CASSQDTDSPLHF. The CDR3 DNA is TGTGCCAGCAGCCAAGACACGGATTCACCCCTCCACTTT. This rearrangement joins TRBV14 to TRBJ1-6; no firm D call. V lost 0 bases and J 8 bases, leaving 5 bases between the germline ends. The germline gives CDR1 SGHDN, CDR2 FVKESK. The CDR3 is 13 residues long.

This clonotype occurred a few times. The chain has TRBV5-4 and TRBJ2-3; 10 bases match TRBD2. There are 18 residues in the CDR3. Germline CDR1 and CDR2: SGHNT and YYREEE (reference sequence). The ends lost 2 bases at V and 4 bases at J; junction bases unmatched: 13. This chain's CDR3 is CASSLLGSGGAPPDTQYF. The CDR3 region has the DNA TGTGCCAGCAGCTTACTTGGGAGCGGGGGGGCTCCCCCAGATACGCAGTATTTT.